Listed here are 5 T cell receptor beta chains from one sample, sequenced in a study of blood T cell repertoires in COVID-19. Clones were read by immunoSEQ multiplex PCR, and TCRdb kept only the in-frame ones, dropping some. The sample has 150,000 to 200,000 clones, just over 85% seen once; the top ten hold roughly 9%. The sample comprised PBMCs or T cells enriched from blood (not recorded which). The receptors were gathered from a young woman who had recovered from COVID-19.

This chain's CDR3 is CASSLTANTEAFF. The CDR3 DNA reads as TGTGCCAGCAGCTTGACAGCGAACACTGAAGCTTTCTTT. This chain uses TRBV5-4 with TRBJ1-1; no firm D call. V lost 1 base to trimming and J lost 1 base, with 5 bases between them. Germline lookup yields CDR1 SGHNT and CDR2 YYREEE (reference sequence). CDR3 length equals 13 residues.

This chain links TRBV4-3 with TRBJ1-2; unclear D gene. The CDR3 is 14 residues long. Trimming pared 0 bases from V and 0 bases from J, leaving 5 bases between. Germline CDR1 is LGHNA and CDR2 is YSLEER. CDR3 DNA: TGCGCCAGCAGCCAAGACCGAGCTAACTATGGCTACACCTTC. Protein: CASSQDRANYGYTF.

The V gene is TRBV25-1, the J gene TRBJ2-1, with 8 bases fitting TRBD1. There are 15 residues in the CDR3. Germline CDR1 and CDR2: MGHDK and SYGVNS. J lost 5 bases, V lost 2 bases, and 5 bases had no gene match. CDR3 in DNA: TGTGCCAGCAGTGAAGCCAGGACAGGGAACAATGAGCAGTTCTTC. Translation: CASSEARTGNNEQFF.

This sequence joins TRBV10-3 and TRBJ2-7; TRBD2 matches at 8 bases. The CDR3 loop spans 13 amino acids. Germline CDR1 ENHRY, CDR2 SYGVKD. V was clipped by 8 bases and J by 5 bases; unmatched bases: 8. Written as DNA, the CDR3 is TGTGCCATCGGGACGGGACTAGAAAACGAGCAGTACTTC. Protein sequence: CAIGTGLENEQYF.

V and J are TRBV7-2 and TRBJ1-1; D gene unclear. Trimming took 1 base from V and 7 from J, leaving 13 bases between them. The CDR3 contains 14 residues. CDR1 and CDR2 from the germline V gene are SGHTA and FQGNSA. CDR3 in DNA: TGTGCCAGCAGCTTAGTTGAGGGTGAGAGTGAAGCTTTCTTT. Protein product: CASSLVEGESEAFF.